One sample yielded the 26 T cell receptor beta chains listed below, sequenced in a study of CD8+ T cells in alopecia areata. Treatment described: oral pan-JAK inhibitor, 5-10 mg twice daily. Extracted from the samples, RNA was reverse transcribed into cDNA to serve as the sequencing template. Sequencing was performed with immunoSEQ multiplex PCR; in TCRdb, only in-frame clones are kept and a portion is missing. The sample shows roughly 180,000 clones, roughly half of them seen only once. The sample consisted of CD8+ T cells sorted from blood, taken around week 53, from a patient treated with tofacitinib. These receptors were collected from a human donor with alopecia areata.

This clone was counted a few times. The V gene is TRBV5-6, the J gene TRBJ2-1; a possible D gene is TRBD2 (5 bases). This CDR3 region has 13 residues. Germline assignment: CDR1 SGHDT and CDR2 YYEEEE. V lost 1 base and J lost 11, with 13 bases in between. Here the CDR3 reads CASSLSGTPKQFF. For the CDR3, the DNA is TGTGCCAGCAGCTTGTCGGGAACTCCGAAGCAGTTCTTC.

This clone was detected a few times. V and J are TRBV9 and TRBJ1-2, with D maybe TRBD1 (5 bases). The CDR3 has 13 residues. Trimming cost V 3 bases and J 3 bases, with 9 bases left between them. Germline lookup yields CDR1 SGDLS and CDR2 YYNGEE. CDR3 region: CASSADSYYGYTF. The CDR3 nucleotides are TGTGCCAGCAGCGCCGACAGCTACTATGGCTACACCTTC.

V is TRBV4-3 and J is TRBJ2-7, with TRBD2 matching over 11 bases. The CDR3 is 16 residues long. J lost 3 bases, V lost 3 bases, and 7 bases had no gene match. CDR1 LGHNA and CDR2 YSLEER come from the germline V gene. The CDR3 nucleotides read TGCGCCAGCAGCCAGCACAATAGCGGGGGGGTCTACGAGCAGTACTTC. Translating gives CASSQHNSGGVYEQYF.

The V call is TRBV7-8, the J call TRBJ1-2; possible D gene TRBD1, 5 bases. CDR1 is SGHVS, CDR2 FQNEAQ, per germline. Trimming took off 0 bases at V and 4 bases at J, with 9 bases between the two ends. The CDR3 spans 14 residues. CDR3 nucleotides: TGTGCCAGCAGCTTAGCCTCCGGGACCTATGGCTACACCTTC. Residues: CASSLASGTYGYTF.

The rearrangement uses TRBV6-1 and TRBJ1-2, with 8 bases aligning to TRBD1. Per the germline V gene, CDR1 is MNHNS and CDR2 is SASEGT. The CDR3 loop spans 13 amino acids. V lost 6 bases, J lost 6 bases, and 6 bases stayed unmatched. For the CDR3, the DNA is TGTGCCAGCAGGATACAGGGGGGACATGGCTACACCTTC. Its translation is CASRIQGGHGYTF.

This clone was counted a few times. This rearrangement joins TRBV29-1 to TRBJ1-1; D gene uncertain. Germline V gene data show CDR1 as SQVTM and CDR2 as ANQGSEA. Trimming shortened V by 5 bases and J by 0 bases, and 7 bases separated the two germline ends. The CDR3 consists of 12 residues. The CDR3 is CSVYGLNTEAFF. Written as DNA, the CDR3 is TGCAGCGTTTACGGGCTGAACACTGAAGCTTTCTTT.

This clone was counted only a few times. In DNA, the CDR3 is TGTGCTAGTGGTCCGGGACTTCTTCCCGCGGGTGTAGCCAAAAACATTCAGTACTTC. Translation gives CASGPGLLPAGVAKNIQYF. The V and J genes are TRBV12-5 and TRBJ2-4, with D possibly matching TRBD2 (6 bases). With 5 bases removed from V and 0 bases from J, the gap between germline ends came to 23 bases. The germline V gene has CDR1 LGHNT and CDR2 FRNRAP. This CDR3 contains 19 residues.

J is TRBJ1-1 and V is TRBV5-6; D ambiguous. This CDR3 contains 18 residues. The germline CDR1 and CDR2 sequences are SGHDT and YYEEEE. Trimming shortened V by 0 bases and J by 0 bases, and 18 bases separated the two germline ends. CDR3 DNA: TGTGCCAGCAGCTTGGCCGGCAGCCAAGGTTACTTGAACACTGAAGCTTTCTTT. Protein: CASSLAGSQGYLNTEAFF.

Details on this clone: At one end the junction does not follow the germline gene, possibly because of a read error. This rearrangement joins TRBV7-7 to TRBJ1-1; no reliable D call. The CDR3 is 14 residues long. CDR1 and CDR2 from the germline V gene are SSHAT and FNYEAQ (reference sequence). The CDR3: CASSPWTENTEAFF. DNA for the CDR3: TGTGCTAGCAGCCCATGGACGGAGAACACTGAAGCTTTCTTT.

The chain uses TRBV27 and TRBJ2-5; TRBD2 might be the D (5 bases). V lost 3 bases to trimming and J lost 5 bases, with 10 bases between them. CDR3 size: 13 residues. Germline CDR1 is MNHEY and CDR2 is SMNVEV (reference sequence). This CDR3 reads CASSFSRDETQYF. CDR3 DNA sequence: TGTGCCAGCAGTTTCTCCCGGGATGAGACCCAGTACTTC.

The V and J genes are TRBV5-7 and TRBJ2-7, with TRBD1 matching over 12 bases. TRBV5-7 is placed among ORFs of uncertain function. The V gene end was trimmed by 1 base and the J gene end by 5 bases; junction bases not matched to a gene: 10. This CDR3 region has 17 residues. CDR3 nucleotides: TGTGCCAGCAGCTTGAGTAGGGCCGGGACAGGGGGCAACGAGCAGTACTTC. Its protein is CASSLSRAGTGGNEQYF.

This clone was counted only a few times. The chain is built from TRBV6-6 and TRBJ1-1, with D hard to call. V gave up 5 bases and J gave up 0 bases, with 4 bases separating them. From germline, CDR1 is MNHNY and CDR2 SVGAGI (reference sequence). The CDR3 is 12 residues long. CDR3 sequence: CASSPMNTEAFF. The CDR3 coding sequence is TGTGCCAGCAGTCCCATGAACACTGAAGCTTTCTTT.

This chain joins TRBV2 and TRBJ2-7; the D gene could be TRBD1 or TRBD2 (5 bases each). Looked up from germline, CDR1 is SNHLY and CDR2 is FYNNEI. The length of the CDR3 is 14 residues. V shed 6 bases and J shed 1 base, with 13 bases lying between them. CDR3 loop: CASSGRDGSYEQYF. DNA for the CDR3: TGTGCCAGCAGCGGCCGGGACGGTTCCTACGAGCAGTACTTC.

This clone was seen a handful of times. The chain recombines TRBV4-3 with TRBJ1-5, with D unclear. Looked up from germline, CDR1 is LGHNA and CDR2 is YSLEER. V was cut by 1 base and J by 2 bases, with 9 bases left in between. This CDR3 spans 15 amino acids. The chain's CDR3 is CASSQVIDGNQPQHF. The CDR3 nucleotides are TGCGCCAGCAGCCAAGTTATAGACGGCAATCAGCCCCAGCATTTT.

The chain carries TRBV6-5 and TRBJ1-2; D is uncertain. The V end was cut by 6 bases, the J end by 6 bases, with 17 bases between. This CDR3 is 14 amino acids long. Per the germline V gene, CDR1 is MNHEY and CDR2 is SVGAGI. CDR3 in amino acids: CASRGGRFVDGYTF. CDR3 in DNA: TGTGCCAGCAGAGGTGGGAGGTTCGTGGATGGCTACACCTTC.

CDR3 loop: CASSFGPRYTF. CDR3 nucleotides: TGTGCCAGCAGCTTTGGACCCCGCTACACCTTC. The rearrangement uses TRBV5-6 and TRBJ1-2; D call uncertain. Per germline, CDR1 SGHDT and CDR2 YYEEEE. V was shortened by 2 bases and J by 9 bases, with 8 bases between the two germline ends. The length of the CDR3 is 11 residues.

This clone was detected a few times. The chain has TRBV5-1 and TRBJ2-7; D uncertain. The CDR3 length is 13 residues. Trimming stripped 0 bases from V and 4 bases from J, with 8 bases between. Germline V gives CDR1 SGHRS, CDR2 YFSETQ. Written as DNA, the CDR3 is TGCGCCAGCAGCTTGGGAGGCCTGTACGAGCAGTACTTC. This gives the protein CASSLGGLYEQYF.

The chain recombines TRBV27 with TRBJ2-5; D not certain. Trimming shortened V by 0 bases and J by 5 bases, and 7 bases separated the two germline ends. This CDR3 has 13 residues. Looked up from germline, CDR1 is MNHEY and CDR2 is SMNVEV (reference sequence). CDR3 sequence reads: CASSLSPQETQYF. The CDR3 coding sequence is TGTGCCAGCAGTTTATCCCCCCAGGAGACCCAGTACTTC.

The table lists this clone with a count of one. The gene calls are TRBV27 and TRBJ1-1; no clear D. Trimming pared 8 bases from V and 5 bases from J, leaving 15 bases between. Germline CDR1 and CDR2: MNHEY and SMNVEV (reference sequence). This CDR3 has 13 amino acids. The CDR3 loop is CASHAYGGTEAFF. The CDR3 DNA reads TGTGCCAGCCACGCCTACGGTGGGACTGAAGCTTTCTTT.

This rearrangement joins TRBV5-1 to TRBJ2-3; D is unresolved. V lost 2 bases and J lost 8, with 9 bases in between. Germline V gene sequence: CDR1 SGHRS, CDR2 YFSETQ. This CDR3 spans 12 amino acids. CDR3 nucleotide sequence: TGCGCCAGCAGCTTTAGCTCGGGTACGCAGTATTTT. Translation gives CASSFSSGTQYF. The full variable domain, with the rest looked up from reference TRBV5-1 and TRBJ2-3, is KAGVTQTPRYLIKTRGQQVTLSCSPISGHRSVSWYQQTPGQGLQFLFEYFSETQRNKGNFPGRFSGRQFSNSRSEMNVSTLELGDSALYLCASSFSSGTQYFGPGTRLTVL.

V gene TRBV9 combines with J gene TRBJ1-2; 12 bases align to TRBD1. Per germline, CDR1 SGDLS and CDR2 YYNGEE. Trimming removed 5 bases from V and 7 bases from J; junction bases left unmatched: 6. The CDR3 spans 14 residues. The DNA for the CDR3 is TGTGCCAGCAGGGAGGGACAGGGGGCGACTGGCTACACCTTC. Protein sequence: CASREGQGATGYTF. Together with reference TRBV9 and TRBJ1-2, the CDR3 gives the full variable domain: DSGVTQTPKHLITATGQRVTLRCSPRSGDLSVYWYQQSLDQGLQFLIQYYNGEERAKGNILERFSAQQFPDLHSELNLSSLELGDSALYFCASREGQGATGYTFGSGTRLTVV.

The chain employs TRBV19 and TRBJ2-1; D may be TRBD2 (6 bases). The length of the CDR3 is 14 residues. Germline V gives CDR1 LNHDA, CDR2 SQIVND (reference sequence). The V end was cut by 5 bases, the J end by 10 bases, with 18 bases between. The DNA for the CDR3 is TGTGCCAGTAGTTCAAGGCCGGGACTCCCCGAGCAGTTCTTC. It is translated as CASSSRPGLPEQFF.

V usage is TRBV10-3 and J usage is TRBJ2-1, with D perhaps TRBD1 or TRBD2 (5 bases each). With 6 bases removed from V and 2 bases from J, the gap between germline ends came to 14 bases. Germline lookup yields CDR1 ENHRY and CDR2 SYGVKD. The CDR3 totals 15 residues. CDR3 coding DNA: TGTGCCATCAGCACCGGGACGGCAGCCTACAATGAGCAGTTCTTC. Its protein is CAISTGTAAYNEQFF.

This CDR3 reads CASSVGVATFTLHF. In nucleotides, the CDR3 is TGTGCCAGCAGCGTAGGAGTGGCAACCTTCACCCTCCACTTT. This chain connects TRBV9 to TRBJ1-6; D is undetermined. The CDR3 spans 14 residues. V gave up 0 bases and J gave up 14 bases, with 15 bases separating them. CDR1 is SGDLS, CDR2 YYNGEE, per germline.

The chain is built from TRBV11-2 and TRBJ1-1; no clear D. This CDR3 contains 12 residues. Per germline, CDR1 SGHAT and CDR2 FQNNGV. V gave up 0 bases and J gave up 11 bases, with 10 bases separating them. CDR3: CASSLDPGGAFF. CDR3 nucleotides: TGTGCCAGCAGCTTAGATCCGGGAGGGGCTTTCTTT.

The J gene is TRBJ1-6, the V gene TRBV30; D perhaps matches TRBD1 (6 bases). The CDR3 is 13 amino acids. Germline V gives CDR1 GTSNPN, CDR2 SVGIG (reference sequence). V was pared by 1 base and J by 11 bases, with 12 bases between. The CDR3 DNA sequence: TGTGCCTGGAGTGAGGGGGGTGGCACACCCCTCCACTTT. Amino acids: CAWSEGGGTPLHF.